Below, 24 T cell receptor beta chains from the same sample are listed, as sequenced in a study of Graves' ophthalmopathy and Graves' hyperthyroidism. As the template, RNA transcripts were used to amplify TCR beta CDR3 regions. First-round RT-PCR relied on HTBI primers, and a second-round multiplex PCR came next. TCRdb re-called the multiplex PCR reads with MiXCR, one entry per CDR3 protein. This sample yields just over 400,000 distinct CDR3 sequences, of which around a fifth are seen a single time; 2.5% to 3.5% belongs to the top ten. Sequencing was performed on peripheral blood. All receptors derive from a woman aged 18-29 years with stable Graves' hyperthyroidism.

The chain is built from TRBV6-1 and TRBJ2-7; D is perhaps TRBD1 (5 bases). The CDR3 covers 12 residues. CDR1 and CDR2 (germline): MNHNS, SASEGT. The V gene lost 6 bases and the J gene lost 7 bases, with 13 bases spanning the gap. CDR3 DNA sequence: TGTGCCAGCAGGGACACCCCTATAGAGCAGTACTTC. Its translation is CASRDTPIEQYF.

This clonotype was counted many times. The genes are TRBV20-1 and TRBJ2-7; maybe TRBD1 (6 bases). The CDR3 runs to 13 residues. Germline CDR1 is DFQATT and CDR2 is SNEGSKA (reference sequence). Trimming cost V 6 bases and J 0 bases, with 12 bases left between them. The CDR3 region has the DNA TGCAGTGCCTCGGACAGTGACTCCTACGAGCAGTACTTC. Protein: CSASDSDSYEQYF.

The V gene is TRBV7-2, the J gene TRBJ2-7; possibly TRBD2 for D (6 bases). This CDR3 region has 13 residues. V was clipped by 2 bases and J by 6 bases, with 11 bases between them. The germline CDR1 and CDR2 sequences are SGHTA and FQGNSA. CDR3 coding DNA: TGTGCCAGCAGCTTAACGGGAGTAACCGAGCAGTACTTC. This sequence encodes CASSLTGVTEQYF. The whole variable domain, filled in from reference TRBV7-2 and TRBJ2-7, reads GAGVSQSPSNKVTEKGKDVELRCDPISGHTALYWYRQSLGQGLEFLIYFQGNSAPDKSGLPSDRFSAERTGGSVSTLTIQRTQQEDSAVYLCASSLTGVTEQYFGPGTRLTVT.

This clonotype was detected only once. CDR3 protein: CASSNGDIPNYGYTF. CDR3 nucleotides: TGTGCCAGCAGCAATGGGGACATTCCTAACTATGGCTACACCTTC. The J gene is TRBJ1-2, the V gene TRBV28; D is possibly TRBD1 (6 bases). The CDR3 is 15 residues long. V lost 6 bases and J lost 0, with 14 bases in between. Germline CDR1 MDHEN, CDR2 SYDVKM.

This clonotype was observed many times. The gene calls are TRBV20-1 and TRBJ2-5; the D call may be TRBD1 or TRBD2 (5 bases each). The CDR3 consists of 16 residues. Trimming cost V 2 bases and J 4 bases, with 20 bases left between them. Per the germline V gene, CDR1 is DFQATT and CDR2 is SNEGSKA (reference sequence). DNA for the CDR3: TGCAGTGCTAGACCCCGGGGCAATGCCCTAGTAGAGACCCAGTACTTC. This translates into CSARPRGNALVETQYF.

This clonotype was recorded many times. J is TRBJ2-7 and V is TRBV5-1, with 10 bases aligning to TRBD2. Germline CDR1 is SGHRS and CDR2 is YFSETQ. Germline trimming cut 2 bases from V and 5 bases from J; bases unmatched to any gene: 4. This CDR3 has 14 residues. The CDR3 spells CASSFPSGRDEQYF. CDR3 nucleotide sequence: TGCGCCAGCAGCTTCCCGAGCGGGAGGGACGAGCAGTACTTC.

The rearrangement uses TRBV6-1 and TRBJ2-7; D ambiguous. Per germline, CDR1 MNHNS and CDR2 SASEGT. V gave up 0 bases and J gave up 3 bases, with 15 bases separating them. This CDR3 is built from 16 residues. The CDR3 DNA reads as TGTGCCAGCAGTGAAGCGCCGGCAGCCATAGGCTACGAGCAGTACTTC. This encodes CASSEAPAAIGYEQYF.

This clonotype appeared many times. The CDR3 here is CSADRTSGSYEQYF. CDR3 DNA sequence: TGCAGTGCTGATAGGACTAGCGGGTCCTACGAGCAGTACTTC. V and J are TRBV20-1 and TRBJ2-7; TRBD2 matches 11 bases. V trimming: 5 bases; J trimming: 1 base; junction bases outside the gene matches: 4. The CDR3 contains 14 residues. The germline gives CDR1 DFQATT, CDR2 SNEGSKA (reference sequence).

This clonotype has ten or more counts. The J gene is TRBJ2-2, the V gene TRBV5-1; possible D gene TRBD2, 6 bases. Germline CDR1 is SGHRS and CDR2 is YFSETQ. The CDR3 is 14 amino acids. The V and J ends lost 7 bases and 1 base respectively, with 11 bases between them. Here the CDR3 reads CASGGSQNTGELFF. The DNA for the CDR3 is TGCGCCAGCGGAGGGTCCCAGAACACCGGGGAGCTGTTTTTT.

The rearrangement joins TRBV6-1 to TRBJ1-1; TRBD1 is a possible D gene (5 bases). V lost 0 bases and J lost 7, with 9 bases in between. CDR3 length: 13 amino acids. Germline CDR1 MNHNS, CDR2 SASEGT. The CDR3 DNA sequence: TGTGCCAGCAGTGAAGCGTTCGGGGGTGAAGCTTTCTTT. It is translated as CASSEAFGGEAFF.

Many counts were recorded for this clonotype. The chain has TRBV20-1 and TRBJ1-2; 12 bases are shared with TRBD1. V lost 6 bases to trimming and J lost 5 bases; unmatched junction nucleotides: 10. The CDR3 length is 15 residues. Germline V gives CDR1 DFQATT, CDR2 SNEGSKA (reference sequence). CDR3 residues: CSARGPGQGAYGYTF. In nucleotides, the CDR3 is TGCAGTGCCCGTGGGCCGGGACAGGGGGCGTATGGCTACACCTTC.

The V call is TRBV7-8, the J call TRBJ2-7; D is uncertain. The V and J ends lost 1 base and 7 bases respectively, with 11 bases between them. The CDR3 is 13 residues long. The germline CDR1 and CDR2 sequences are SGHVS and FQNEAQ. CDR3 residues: CASSLVESGEQYF. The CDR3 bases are TGTGCCAGCAGCTTAGTCGAGTCGGGTGAGCAGTACTTC.

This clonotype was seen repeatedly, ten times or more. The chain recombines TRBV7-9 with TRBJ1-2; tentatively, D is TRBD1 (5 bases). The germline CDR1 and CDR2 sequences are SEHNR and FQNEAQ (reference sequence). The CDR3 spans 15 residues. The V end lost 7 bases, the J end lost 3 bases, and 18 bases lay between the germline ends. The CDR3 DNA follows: TGTGCCAGCACCGATGGGGGGTGGATCGACTATGGCTACACCTTC. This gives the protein CASTDGGWIDYGYTF.

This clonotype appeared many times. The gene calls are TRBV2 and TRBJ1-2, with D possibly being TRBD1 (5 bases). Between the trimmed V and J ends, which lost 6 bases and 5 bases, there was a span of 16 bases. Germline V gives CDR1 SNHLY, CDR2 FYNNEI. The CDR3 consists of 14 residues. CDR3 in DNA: TGTGCCAGCAGCCCCCAAACGGAGGGGTATGGCTACACCTTC. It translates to CASSPQTEGYGYTF. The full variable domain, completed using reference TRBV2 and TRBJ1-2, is EPEVTQTPSHQVTQMGQEVILRCVPISNHLYFYWYRQILGQKVEFLVSFYNNEISEKSEIFDDQFSVERPDGSNFTLKIRSTKLEDSAMYFCASSPQTEGYGYTFGSGTRLTVV.

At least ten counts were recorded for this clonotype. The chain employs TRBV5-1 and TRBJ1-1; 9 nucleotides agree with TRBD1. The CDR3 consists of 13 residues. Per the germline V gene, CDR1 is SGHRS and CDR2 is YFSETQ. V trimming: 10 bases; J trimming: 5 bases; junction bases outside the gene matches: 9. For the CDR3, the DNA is TGCGCCTCTTCGACAGGGGGAGGAACTGAAGCTTTCTTT. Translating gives CASSTGGGTEAFF. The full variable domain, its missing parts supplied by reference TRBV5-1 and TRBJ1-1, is KAGVTQTPRYLIKTRGQQVTLSCSPISGHRSVSWYQQTPGQGLQFLFEYFSETQRNKGNFPGRFSGRQFSNSRSEMNVSTLELGDSALYLCASSTGGGTEAFFGQGTRLTVV.

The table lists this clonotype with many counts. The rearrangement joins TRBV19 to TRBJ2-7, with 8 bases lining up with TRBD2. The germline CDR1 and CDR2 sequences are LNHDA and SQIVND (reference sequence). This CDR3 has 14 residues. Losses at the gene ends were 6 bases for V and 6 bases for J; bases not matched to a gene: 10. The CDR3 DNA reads TGTGCCAGTAGGGGGACTAGTTTGGTTGGCGAGCAGTACTTC. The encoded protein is CASRGTSLVGEQYF.

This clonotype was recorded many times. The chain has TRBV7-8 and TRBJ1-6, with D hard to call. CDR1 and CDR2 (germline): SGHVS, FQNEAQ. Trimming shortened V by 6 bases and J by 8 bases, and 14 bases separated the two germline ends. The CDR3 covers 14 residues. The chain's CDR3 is CASRNGGRYSPLHF. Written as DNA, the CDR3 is TGTGCCAGCAGGAATGGAGGGAGGTATTCACCCCTCCACTTT.

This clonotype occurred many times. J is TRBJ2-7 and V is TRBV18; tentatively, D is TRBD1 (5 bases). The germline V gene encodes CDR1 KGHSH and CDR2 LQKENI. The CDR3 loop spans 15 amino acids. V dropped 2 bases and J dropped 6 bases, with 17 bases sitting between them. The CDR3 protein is CASSPDRAGLAEQYF. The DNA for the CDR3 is TGTGCCAGCTCACCAGATCGGGCAGGGTTGGCCGAGCAGTACTTC.

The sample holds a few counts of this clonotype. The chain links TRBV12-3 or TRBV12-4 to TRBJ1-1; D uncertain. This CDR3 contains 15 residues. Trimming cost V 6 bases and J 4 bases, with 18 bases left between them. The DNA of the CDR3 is TGTGCCAGCAGCCCAACCTCGACGGGAGGCACTGAAGCTTTCTTT. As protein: CASSPTSTGGTEAFF.

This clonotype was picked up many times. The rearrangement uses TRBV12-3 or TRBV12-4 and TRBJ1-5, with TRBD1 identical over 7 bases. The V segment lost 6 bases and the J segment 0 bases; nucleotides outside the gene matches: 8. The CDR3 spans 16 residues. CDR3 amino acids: CASSSLGTDSNQPQHF. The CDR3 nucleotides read TGTGCCAGCAGCTCCCTAGGGACAGATAGCAATCAGCCCCAGCATTTT.

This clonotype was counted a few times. The chain's CDR3 is CASSGGQSAHGQYF. The CDR3 nucleotides read TGCGCCAGCAGCGGCGGACAGTCCGCCCACGGGCAGTACTTC. The chain links TRBV5-1 to TRBJ2-7, with a tentative D call TRBD1 (6 bases). Germline V gene lookup returns CDR1 SGHRS and CDR2 YFSETQ. This CDR3 is built from 14 residues. The V end lost 4 bases, the J end lost 9 bases, and 20 bases lay between the germline ends.

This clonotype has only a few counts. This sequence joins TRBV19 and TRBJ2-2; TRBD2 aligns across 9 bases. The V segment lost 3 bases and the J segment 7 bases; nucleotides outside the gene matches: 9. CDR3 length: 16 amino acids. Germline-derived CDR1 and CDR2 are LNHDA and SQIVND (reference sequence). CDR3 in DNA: TGTGCCAGTAGTATCTTCAGAGTAGCGGGAGTCGGGGAGCTGTTTTTT. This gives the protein CASSIFRVAGVGELFF.

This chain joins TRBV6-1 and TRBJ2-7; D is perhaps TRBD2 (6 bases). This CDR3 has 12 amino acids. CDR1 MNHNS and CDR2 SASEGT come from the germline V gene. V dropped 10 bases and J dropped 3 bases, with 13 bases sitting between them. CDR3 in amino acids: CATRGGGYEQYF. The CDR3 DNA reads TGTGCCACCCGGGGAGGCGGCTACGAGCAGTACTTC.

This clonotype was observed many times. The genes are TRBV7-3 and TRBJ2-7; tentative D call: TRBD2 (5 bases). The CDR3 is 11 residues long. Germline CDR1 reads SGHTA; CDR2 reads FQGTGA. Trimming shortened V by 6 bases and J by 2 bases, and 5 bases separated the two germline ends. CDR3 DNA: TGTGCCAGCAGACTAGCCTACGAGCAGTACTTC. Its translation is CASRLAYEQYF.